Sequencing of this T cell receptor beta chain was carried out in a study of blood T cell repertoires in COVID-19. Turning to the study itself: Nucleic acid was either cDNA or gDNA, and it came from T cells, B-cell-depleted T cells, or PBMCs.

Sequencing was performed with immunoSEQ multiplex PCR; in TCRdb, only in-frame clones are kept and a portion is missing. This sample has around 150,000 clones, with 82% found just once. This CDR3 comprises 14 residues. Germline V CDR1 and CDR2: MDHEN, SYDVKM. The V end was cut by 5 bases, the J end by 3 bases, with 11 bases between. Sequenced material: PBMCs or T cells enriched from blood (not recorded which). The chain links TRBV28 to TRBJ1-5; D possibly corresponds to TRBD1 (6 bases). The TCR comes from a man in his fifties who had recovered from COVID-19. The CDR3 nucleotides read TGTGCCAGCAGTCTGGGACAATTCAATCAGCCCCAGCATTTT. The encoded protein is CASSLGQFNQPQHF.